Included here is one T cell receptor (beta chain) sequence, with context. Its antigen is not identified. The repertoire was sequenced with immunoSEQ multiplex PCR; TCRdb's copy has only in-frame clones and lacks some. The sample carries about 10,000 clones, under 80% recorded once. The data derive from a study of tumor-infiltrating lymphocytes in localized non-small cell lung cancer. For the study at large: From each patient, both tumor and uninvolved lung, non-adjacent to tumor, were sampled. Study-level points and caveats: Not all patients were TCR sequenced, owing to tissue quantity. IM1 and IM2 tumors showed no difference in T-cell fraction.

The length of the CDR3 is 14 residues. Germline-derived CDR1 and CDR2 are LGHNA and YSLEER. V was cut by 0 bases and J by 5 bases, with 8 bases left in between. Material for sequencing was uninvolved lung tissue not adjacent to the tumor. The receptor was derived from a human donor with non-small cell lung cancer. The chain combines TRBV4-3 with TRBJ1-5; no clear D gene. CDR3 DNA: TGCGCCAGCAGCCAAGACAGGTCCTATCAGCCCCAGCATTTT. Translating gives CASSQDRSYQPQHF.